Below, 20 T cell receptor beta chains from the same sample are listed, as sequenced in a study of breast tumors, draining lymph nodes, adjacent tissues. TCRdb reanalysed the multiplex PCR reads using MiXCR and keeps one entry per CDR3 protein. The sample lists about 22,000 distinct CDR3 sequences; about 64% were seen once. Sequencing was done on a sample of tumor-adjacent breast tissue. The receptors were gathered from a female donor with breast cancer. Some clones in this sample may be carry-over from other donors' samples.

By share, this clonotype counts as medium-sized. The gene calls are TRBV7-8 and TRBJ1-6, with D possibly matching TRBD1 (5 bases). CDR1 SGHVS and CDR2 FQNEAQ come from the germline V gene. Trimming left V 6 bases short and J 4 bases short, with 13 bases between. The CDR3 sequence is 15 residues long. The CDR3 nucleotides read TGTGCCAGCAGACCCGGAGACAGTTATAATTCACCCCTCCACTTT. Amino acid sequence: CASRPGDSYNSPLHF.

The chain employs TRBV4-1 and TRBJ2-1, with D possibly matching TRBD2 (5 bases). CDR1 and CDR2 (germline): MGHRA, YSYEKL. The CDR3 has 16 residues. V was clipped by 4 bases and J by 4 bases, with 17 bases between them. The CDR3 DNA sequence: TGCGCCAGCAGCCCCTTTCAGCGGATCGAATACAATGAGCAGTTCTTC. Translating it yields CASSPFQRIEYNEQFF.

The chain couples TRBV6-1 to TRBJ1-1; D is possibly TRBD1 (6 bases). Trimming removed 5 bases from V and 2 bases from J, with 15 bases in between. The CDR3 is 15 residues long. CDR1 is MNHNS, CDR2 SASEGT, per germline. The CDR3 nucleotides are TGTGCCAGCAGTCACCCCCGGACAGCCAACACTGAAGCTTTCTTT. It encodes CASSHPRTANTEAFF.

There are a few counts of this clonotype. Mismatch with germline at one junction end may stem from a read error. The rearrangement joins TRBV14 to TRBJ1-2, with TRBD1 matching 9 bases. This CDR3 spans 15 amino acids. Germline V gene sequence: CDR1 SGHDN, CDR2 FVKESK. The CDR3 sequence: CASSHVGQGYYGSTF. As DNA, the CDR3 is TGTGCCAGCAGCCACGTGGGACAGGGCTACTATGGCTCCACCTTC.

This sequence joins TRBV7-2 and TRBJ2-5, with 10 nucleotides matching TRBD1. This CDR3 is built from 24 residues. Germline V gene data show CDR1 as SGHTA and CDR2 as FQGNSA. J lost 5 bases, V lost 5 bases, and 35 bases had no gene match. The CDR3 DNA reads TGTGCCAGCAGCCCCGGGACAGGGGCCTATGGCTACACCCTCGGTTCGGGGGGGGGTGAGACCCAGTACTTC. Translated: CASSPGTGAYGYTLGSGGGETQYF.

V usage is TRBV11-2 and J usage is TRBJ2-2, with D tentatively TRBD2 (6 bases). The CDR3 length is 17 residues. CDR1 and CDR2 (germline): SGHAT, FQNNGV. V lost 2 bases and J lost 7, with 20 bases in between. CDR3 DNA sequence: TGTGCCAGCAGCTTAAGGCTCCTGGGCGGGAAGGTCGGGGAGCTGTTTTTT. Amino acids: CASSLRLLGGKVGELFF.

In DNA form, the CDR3 reads TGTGCCAGTAGTGCCTTAGACAGGGAGTCCCATGGCTACACCTTC. Its protein is CASSALDRESHGYTF. The chain links TRBV19 to TRBJ1-2; 7 nucleotides line up with TRBD1. CDR3 length: 15 residues. Germline values: CDR1 LNHDA, CDR2 SQIVND (reference sequence). V shed 5 bases, J shed 6 bases, and the junction held 12 bases outside the gene matches.

For this clonotype: This may be a read error: a much more frequent sequence differs by one nucleotide. V usage is TRBV9 and J usage is TRBJ2-3; 14 nucleotides align to TRBD2. Germline lookup yields CDR1 SGDLS and CDR2 YYNGEE. J gave up 2 bases and V 7 bases, and 12 bases lay outside the gene matches. This CDR3 is built from 18 residues. CDR3 DNA sequence: TGTGCCAGCGGCGGGGGACTAGCGGGAGTGGACCCCACAGATACGCAGTATTTT. As protein: CASGGGLAGVDPTDTQYF.

The rearrangement links TRBV6-5 to TRBJ2-7; 7 bases fit TRBD1. The CDR3 totals 14 residues. Germline lookup yields CDR1 MNHEY and CDR2 SVGAGI. V was clipped by 5 bases and J by 2 bases; unmatched bases: 6. The CDR3, as DNA: TGTGCCAGCAGTCCCGAGCAGGGGGCCTACGAGCAGTACTTC. Residues: CASSPEQGAYEQYF.

The chain recombines TRBV6-5 with TRBJ2-3; perhaps TRBD2 as D (6 bases). V lost 6 bases and J 3 bases, leaving 13 bases between the germline ends. CDR1 and CDR2 (germline): MNHEY, SVGAGI. This CDR3 has 14 residues. CDR3 coding DNA: TGTGCCAGCAGAGCTACCCGGGGGACAGATACGCAGTATTTT. This gives the protein CASRATRGTDTQYF.

This clonotype was picked up many times. This chain links TRBV2 with TRBJ2-3; D not certain. In germline, CDR1 is SNHLY, CDR2 FYNNEI. V was trimmed by 6 bases and J by 0 bases, leaving 10 bases between them. The CDR3 is 14 amino acids. The DNA of the CDR3 is TGTGCCAGCAGCCGACTCAGAAGCACAGATACGCAGTATTTT. Translated, it gives CASSRLRSTDTQYF. Using reference TRBV2 and TRBJ2-3 for the parts outside the CDR3, the full variable domain is EPEVTQTPSHQVTQMGQEVILRCVPISNHLYFYWYRQILGQKVEFLVSFYNNEISEKSEIFDDQFSVERPDGSNFTLKIRSTKLEDSAMYFCASSRLRSTDTQYFGPGTRLTVL.

This clonotype is medium-sized in the sample. The chain uses TRBV7-2 and TRBJ2-1, with 8 bases identical to TRBD2. V lost 5 bases and J lost 8; bases outside the gene matches: 14. Germline CDR1 and CDR2: SGHTA and FQGNSA. The CDR3 extends over 16 amino acids. The CDR3, as DNA: TGTGCCAGCAGCCGTACCTCCAGCGGGAGTACATATGAGCAGTTCTTC. The encoded protein is CASSRTSSGSTYEQFF. Full variable domain (outside the CDR3, taken from reference TRBV7-2 and TRBJ2-1): GAGVSQSPSNKVTEKGKDVELRCDPISGHTALYWYRQSLGQGLEFLIYFQGNSAPDKSGLPSDRFSAERTGGSVSTLTIQRTQQEDSAVYLCASSRTSSGSTYEQFFGPGTRLTVL.

In the case of this clonotype: The junction differs from germline at one of its ends, possibly a read error. The rearrangement joins TRBV7-9 to TRBJ1-4; D is perhaps TRBD1 (6 bases). This CDR3 has 16 amino acids. Germline CDR1 and CDR2: SEHNR and FQNEAQ (reference sequence). The CDR3 DNA is TGTGCCAGCAGCTTAGTGGGGGCCACGGCTAATGAAAAACTGTCTTTT. This translates into CASSLVGATANEKLSF. Drawing the rest from reference TRBV7-9 and TRBJ1-4, the complete variable domain is DTGVSQNPRHKITKRGQNVTFRCDPISEHNRLYWYRQTLGQGPEFLTYFQNEAQLEKSRLLSDRFSAERPKGSFSTLEIQRTEQGDSAMYLCASSLVGATANEKLSFGSGTQLSVL.

This clonotype has a count of ten or more. A read error is possible here, since a much larger clone lies one base away. This rearrangement joins TRBV9 to TRBJ2-1, with TRBD2 as a possible D gene (5 bases). The CDR3 extends over 14 amino acids. The germline CDR1 and CDR2 sequences are SGDLS and YYNGEE. CDR3 residues: CASSVGVKGAEQSF. In DNA form, the CDR3 reads TGTGCCAGCAGCGTAGGGGTAAAGGGAGCGGAGCAGTCCTTC.

J is TRBJ2-1 and V is TRBV6-5; 12 nucleotides agree with TRBD2. The V segment lost 2 bases and the J segment 6 bases; nucleotides outside the gene matches: 8. This CDR3 region has 17 residues. Germline loops: CDR1 MNHEY, CDR2 SVGAGI. The CDR3 coding sequence is TGTGCCAGCAGTTACGCCGCCCCTAGCGGGGGGGCCAATGAGCAGTTCTTC. Encoded protein: CASSYAAPSGGANEQFF.

The chain couples TRBV5-1 to TRBJ2-7, with 8 bases fitting TRBD1. The CDR3 covers 12 residues. The V gene's germline CDR1 is SGHRS and CDR2 YFSETQ. The trim removed 7 bases at V and 3 bases at J, leaving 3 bases unmatched. CDR3 in amino acids: CASGTGDYEQYF. The CDR3 nucleotides are TGCGCCAGCGGGACAGGAGACTACGAGCAGTACTTC.

By share, this clonotype ranks as medium-sized. The chain carries TRBV12-3 or TRBV12-4 and TRBJ2-7, with 11 bases fitting TRBD2. The CDR3 runs 13 residues. V lost 7 bases, J lost 5 bases, and 4 bases stayed unmatched. CDR3: CASTKLAGDEQYF. The CDR3 DNA sequence: TGTGCCAGCACCAAACTAGCGGGGGACGAGCAGTACTTC.

This chain connects TRBV7-9 to TRBJ1-3; the D is unclear. Germline CDR1 reads SEHNR; CDR2 reads FQNEAQ (reference sequence). Trimming removed 4 bases from V and 3 bases from J, with 19 bases in between. The CDR3 extends over 17 amino acids. The DNA for the CDR3 is TGTGCCAGCAGCTCTTCCCTGGGTGTGGAAGATGGAAACACCATATATTTT. Its translation: CASSSSLGVEDGNTIYF.

The chain joins TRBV6-1 to TRBJ1-5, with D tentatively TRBD1 (6 bases). The CDR3 consists of 14 residues. The germline V and J ends were trimmed by 1 base and 14 bases, with 18 bases remaining between them. Germline-derived CDR1 and CDR2 are MNHNS and SASEGT. CDR3 sequence: CASSEERGGSYEHF. CDR3 nucleotide sequence: TGTGCCAGCAGTGAAGAGCGGGGGGGCTCCTACGAGCATTTT.

This rearrangement joins TRBV3-1 to TRBJ1-6; 10 bases map to TRBD1. The CDR3 is 14 residues long. Germline V gives CDR1 LGHDT, CDR2 YNNKEL (reference sequence). The junction had 4 bases not matched to a gene; V was cut back by 4 bases and J by 10 bases. CDR3 nucleotides: TGTGCCAGCAGCCGAGACAGGGGGCAATCACCCCTCCACTTT. Protein product: CASSRDRGQSPLHF.